The clone carrying this TCR beta chain is judged medium-sized. The target antigen is unknown. Clones were read by immunoSEQ multiplex PCR, and TCRdb kept only the in-frame ones, dropping some. The repertoire consists of just over 60,000 clones, with about 64% occurring once and the leading ten covering 14% to 15%. This specimen comes from a study of T cell clones after liver transplantation. Study in general: Patients counted as tolerant after at least one year off all immunosuppression, enzymes not exceeding twice normal. Study observations and caveats: Circulating graft-donor-reactive CD4 TCRbeta sequences fell significantly post-transplant in 5 of 8 subjects.

The sequenced sample was CD4+ T cells from blood, obtained before liver transplant. The clonotype comes from a human donor who received a liver transplant.

CDR3 bases: TGTGCCAGCAGTTACGACCTTTGGAGGGCCGAGCAGTACTTC. Translated, it gives CASSYDLWRAEQYF. V usage is TRBV6-5 and J usage is TRBJ2-7; a possible D gene is TRBD2 (6 bases). There are 14 residues in the CDR3. Per germline, CDR1 MNHEY and CDR2 SVGAGI. V gave up 2 bases and J gave up 6 bases, with 14 bases separating them.